The rows below give T cell receptor beta chains drawn from one sample of a study of cytomegalovirus exposure and HLA in healthy donors. TCRdb keeps only in-frame clones here, not all; method: immunoSEQ multiplex PCR. Altogether about 110,000 clones are present, approximately 76% being singletons, with the ten largest covering approximately 8.4%. Sequences were obtained from PBMCs. The receptor source for this set is a man aged 35-49 years in good health and CMV-seronegative. The CDR3 runs from the conserved cysteine through the conserved F or W. The D gene is left open where the match is weak. Clone size is not always given. Where it is, it says once, few, many or a class for expanded clones.

>TRBV7-6|15|TRBD1|TRBJ1-1|NA
CASSSKQGMNTEAFF
TGTGCCAGCAGCTCTAAACAGGGGATGAACACTGAAGCTTTCTTT
>TRBV19|16|TRBD2|TRBJ2-1|medium-sized
CASSIVGSGANNEQFF
TGTGCCAGTAGTATAGTGGGCAGCGGGGCGAACAATGAGCAGTTCTTC
>TRBV5-1|16|NA|TRBJ1-3|few
CASSLAVGSSGNTIYF
TGCGCCAGCAGCTTGGCCGTGGGGAGCTCTGGAAACACCATATATTTT
>TRBV27|14|NA|TRBJ2-7|NA
CASSLKGRDYEQYF
TGTGCCAGCAGTTTAAAGGGCAGGGACTACGAGCAGTACTTC
>TRBV9|16|NA|TRBJ1-4|NA
CASSPYEGGMGEKLFF
TGTGCCAGCAGCCCCTACGAGGGGGGGATGGGTGAAAAACTGTTTTTT
>TRBV7-8|14|TRBD2|TRBJ2-5|NA
CASSNSGGVETQYF
TGTGCCAGCAGCAACAGCGGGGGGGTGGAGACCCAGTACTTC
>TRBV23-1|16|NA|TRBJ1-6|NA
CASSQPQVRLSSPLHF
TGCGCCAGCAGTCAACCCCAGGTGCGCCTAAGTTCACCCCTCCACTTT
>TRBV30|11|TRBD1|TRBJ1-2|NA
CANYRGGGYTF
TGTGCCAATTACAGGGGCGGCGGCTACACCTTC
>TRBV7-6|16|NA|TRBJ2-5|NA
CASSPSGQSLQETQYF
TGTGCCAGCAGCCCAAGCGGACAGAGTCTGCAAGAGACCCAGTACTTC
>TRBV2|14|TRBD2|TRBJ2-3|few
CASSEAGVTDTQYF
TGTGCCAGCAGTGAGGCGGGGGTCACAGATACGCAGTATTTT
>TRBV5-6|14|NA|TRBJ2-5|few
CASSFRQLQETQYF
TGTGCCAGCAGCTTCAGGCAGCTCCAAGAGACCCAGTACTTC
>TRBV7-2|17|TRBD2|TRBJ2-5|NA
CASSPGTSGGTQETQYF
TGTGCCAGCAGCCCCGGGACTAGCGGGGGGACCCAAGAGACCCAGTACTTC
>TRBV5-4|14|NA|TRBJ1-1|NA
CASSWSGMNTEAFF
TGTGCCAGCAGCTGGTCCGGGATGAACACTGAAGCTTTCTTT
>TRBV9|15|TRBD2|TRBJ2-1|NA
CASSPSGGNYNEQFF
TGTGCCAGCAGCCCCAGCGGGGGGAACTACAATGAGCAGTTCTTC
>TRBV6-5|11|NA|TRBJ2-7|NA
CASSQNYEQYF
TGTGCCAGCAGTCAAAACTACGAGCAGTACTTC
>TRBV28|13|NA|TRBJ1-4|once
CASSTDSNEKLFF
TGTGCCAGCAGTACCGACAGTAATGAAAAACTGTTTTTT
>TRBV18|15|NA|TRBJ2-7|NA
CASSPRGGIGYEQYF
TGTGCCAGCTCACCGAGGGGGGGTATCGGCTACGAGCAGTACTTC
>TRBV6-1|13|NA|TRBJ1-2|NA
CASSRAGVYGYTF
TGTGCCAGCAGCCGAGCAGGGGTTTATGGCTACACCTTC
>TRBV5-5|15|NA|TRBJ1-1|NA
CASSLLGTLDTEAFF
TGTGCCAGCAGCCTACTCGGGACACTGGACACTGAAGCTTTCTTT
>TRBV7-9|15|TRBD1|TRBJ2-3|NA
CASRTGQGDTDTQYF
TGTGCCAGCCGCACCGGACAGGGGGACACAGATACGCAGTATTTT
>TRBV6-5|13|NA|TRBJ1-1|once
CASSYSANTEAFF
TGTGCCAGCAGTTATAGCGCGAACACTGAAGCTTTCTTT